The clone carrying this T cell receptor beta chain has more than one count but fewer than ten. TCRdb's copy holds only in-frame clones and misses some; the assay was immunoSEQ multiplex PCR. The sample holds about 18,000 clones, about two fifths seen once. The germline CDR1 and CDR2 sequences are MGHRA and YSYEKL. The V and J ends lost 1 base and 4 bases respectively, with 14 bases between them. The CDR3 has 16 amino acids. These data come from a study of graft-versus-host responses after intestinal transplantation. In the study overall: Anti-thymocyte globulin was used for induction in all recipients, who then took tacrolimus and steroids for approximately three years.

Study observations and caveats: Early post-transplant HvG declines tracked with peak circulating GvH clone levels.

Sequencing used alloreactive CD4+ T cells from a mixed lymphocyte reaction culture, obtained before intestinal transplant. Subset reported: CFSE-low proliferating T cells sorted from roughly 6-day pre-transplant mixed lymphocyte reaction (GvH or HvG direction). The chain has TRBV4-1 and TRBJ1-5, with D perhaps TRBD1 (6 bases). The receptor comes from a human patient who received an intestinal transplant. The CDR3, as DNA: TGCGCCAGCAGCCAAGGTTGGACAGTCAGAAATCAGCCCCAGCATTTT. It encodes CASSQGWTVRNQPQHF.